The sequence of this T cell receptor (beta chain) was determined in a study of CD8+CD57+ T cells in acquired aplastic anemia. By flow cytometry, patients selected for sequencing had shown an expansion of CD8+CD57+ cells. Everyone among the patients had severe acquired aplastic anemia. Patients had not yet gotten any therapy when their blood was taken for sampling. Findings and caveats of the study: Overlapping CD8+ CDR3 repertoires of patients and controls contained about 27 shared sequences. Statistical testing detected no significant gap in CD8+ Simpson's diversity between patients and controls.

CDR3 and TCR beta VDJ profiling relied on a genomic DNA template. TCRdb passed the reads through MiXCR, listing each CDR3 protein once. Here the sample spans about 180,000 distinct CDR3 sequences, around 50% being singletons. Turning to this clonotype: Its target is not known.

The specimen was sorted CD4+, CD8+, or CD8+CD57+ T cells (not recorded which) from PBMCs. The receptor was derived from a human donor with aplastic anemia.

The DNA of the CDR3 is TGCAGTGCTAGAGGAGCAGGAGTGCTCGCCGGCGAGCAGTACTTC. It yields the protein CSARGAGVLAGEQYF. The J gene is TRBJ2-7, the V gene TRBV20-1; D unclear. The V end lost 1 base, the J end lost 6 bases, and 19 bases lay between the germline ends. The CDR3 is 15 residues long. CDR1 DFQATT and CDR2 SNEGSKA come from the germline V gene (reference sequence).